This TCR beta chain was sequenced during a study of T cell repertoires in cytomegalovirus infection. Study background: CMV infection plus the matching HLA type was flagged by public TCR beta signatures. General observations from the study: Cumulative public TCR beta family frequency identified CMV carriers with the relevant HLA. Within the response measured ex vivo, HLA-C-restricted CMV-specific TCR beta clonotypes were dominant.

This clonotype was counted ten times or more. No antigen is known for it. Germline assignment: CDR1 MGHRA and CDR2 YSYEKL. The V gene lost 1 base and the J gene lost 10 bases, with 11 bases spanning the gap. This CDR3 region has 13 residues. A single record per CDR3 protein comes from TCRdb applying MiXCR to the reads. The sample includes 200,000 to 250,000 distinct CDR3 sequences, approximately 22% of them seen just once. The rearrangement uses TRBV4-1 and TRBJ2-1, with a possible D match to TRBD1 (5 bases). The sequence came from a human donor in good health (CMV status not recorded). Some clones in this sample may be carry-over from other donors' samples. Specimen: CD8+ T cells from PBMCs. CDR3 coding DNA: TGCGCCAGCAGCCAAGTGGGGCAAAGGGAGCAGTTCTTC. Translated: CASSQVGQREQFF.